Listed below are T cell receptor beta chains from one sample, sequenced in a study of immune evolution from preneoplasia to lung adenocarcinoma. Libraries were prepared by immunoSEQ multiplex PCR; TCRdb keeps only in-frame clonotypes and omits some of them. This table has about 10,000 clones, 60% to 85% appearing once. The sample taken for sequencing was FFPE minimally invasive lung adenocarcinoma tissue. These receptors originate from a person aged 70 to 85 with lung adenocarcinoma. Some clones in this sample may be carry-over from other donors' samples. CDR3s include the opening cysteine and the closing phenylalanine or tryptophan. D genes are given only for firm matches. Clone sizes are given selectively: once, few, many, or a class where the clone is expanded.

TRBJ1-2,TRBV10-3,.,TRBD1,CAISREGQGFYGYTF,TGTGCCATCAGTCGCGAAGGACAGGGCTTCTATGGCTACACCTTC
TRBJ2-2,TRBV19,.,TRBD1,CASSIADRVGTGELFF,TGTGCCAGTAGTATCGCGGACAGGGTGGGAACCGGGGAGCTGTTTTTT
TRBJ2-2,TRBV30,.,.,CAWSAGLNTGELFF,TGTGCCTGGAGCGCTGGGTTGAACACCGGGGAGCTGTTTTTT
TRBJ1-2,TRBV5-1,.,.,CASSPGGDNYGYTF,TGCGCCAGCAGCCCGGGGGGGGATAACTATGGCTACACCTTC
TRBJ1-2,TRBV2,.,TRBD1,CASRGQVSSGYTF,TGTGCCAGCAGGGGACAGGTGTCCTCTGGCTACACCTTC
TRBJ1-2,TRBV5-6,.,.,CASSLLSGVRGYGYTF,TGTGCCAGCAGCTTGTTGTCGGGGGTTAGGGGCTACGGCTACACCTTC
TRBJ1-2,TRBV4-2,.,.,CASNQDPRAGGYTF,TGTGCCAGCAACCAAGATCCCCGTGCTGGTGGCTACACCTTC
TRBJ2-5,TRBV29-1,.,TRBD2,CSVDGAGGYETQYF,TGCAGCGTTGATGGGGCGGGGGGATACGAGACCCAGTACTTC
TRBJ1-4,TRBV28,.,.,CASSSPPQAEKLFF,TGTGCCAGCAGTTCCCCCCCACAGGCCGAAAAACTGTTTTTT
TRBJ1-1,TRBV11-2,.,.,CASSLEVGETEAFF,TGTGCCAGCAGCTTAGAAGTTGGAGAGACTGAAGCTTTCTTT
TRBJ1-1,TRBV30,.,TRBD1,CAWRRTGEAFF,TGTGCCTGGAGGAGGACAGGGGAGGCTTTCTTT
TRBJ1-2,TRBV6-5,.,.,CASSYSNQGHGYTF,TGTGCCAGCAGTTACTCGAACCAGGGTCATGGCTACACCTTC
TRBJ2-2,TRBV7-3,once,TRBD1,CASSQSGTGASGELFF,TGTGCCAGCAGCCAATCCGGGACAGGGGCATCCGGGGAGCTGTTTTTT
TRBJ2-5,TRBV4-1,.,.,CASSRGSGQETQYF,TGCGCCAGCAGCCGAGGATCAGGGCAAGAGACCCAGTACTTC
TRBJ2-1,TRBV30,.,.,CAWSTVNEQFF,TGTGCCTGGAGTACCGTCAATGAGCAGTTCTTC
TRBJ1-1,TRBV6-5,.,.,CASSPSAGYAEAFF,TGTGCCAGCAGTCCCTCCGCAGGGTACGCTGAAGCTTTCTTT
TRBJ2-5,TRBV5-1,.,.,CASRGGGETQYF,TGCGCCAGCAGGGGGGGAGGAGAGACCCAGTACTTC
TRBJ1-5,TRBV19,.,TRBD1,CASSIAGGPQHF,TGTGCCAGTAGTATTGCAGGGGGGCCCCAGCATTTT
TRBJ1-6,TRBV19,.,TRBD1,CASSDATGRNSPLHF,TGTGCCAGTAGCGACGCGACAGGGAGGAATTCACCCCTCCACTTT
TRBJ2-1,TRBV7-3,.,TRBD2,CASSWTSGRTGNEQFF,TGTGCCAGCAGCTGGACTAGCGGGAGAACGGGAAATGAGCAGTTCTTC
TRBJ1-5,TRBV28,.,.,CASSSSPGRGNNQPQHF,TGTGCCAGCAGTTCGTCTCCGGGACGGGGGAACAATCAGCCCCAGCATTTT
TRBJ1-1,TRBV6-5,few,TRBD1,CASSYPAGGTEAFF,TGTGCCAGCAGTTACCCAGCAGGGGGGACTGAAGCTTTCTTT
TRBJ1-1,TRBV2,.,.,CASTDTNTEAFF,TGTGCCAGCACGGACACGAACACTGAAGCTTTCTTT
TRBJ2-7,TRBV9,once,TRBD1,CASGTEPYEQYF,TGTGCCAGCGGGACAGAACCCTACGAGCAGTACTTC
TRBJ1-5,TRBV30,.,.,CAWSVDENQSQHF,TGTGCCTGGAGTGTTGATGAGAATCAGTCCCAGCATTTT
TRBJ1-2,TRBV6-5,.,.,CASSHPGIGYTF,TGTGCCAGCAGCCACCCAGGGATCGGCTACACCTTC
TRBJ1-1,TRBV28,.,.,CASSSPTSEAFF,TGTGCCAGCAGTTCACCGACCTCGGAAGCTTTCTTT
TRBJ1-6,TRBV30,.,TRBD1,CAWSAQDRDNSPLHF,TGTGCCTGGAGTGCCCAGGACAGGGATAATTCACCCCTCCACTTT
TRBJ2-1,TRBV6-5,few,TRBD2,CASSYSAGGLDEQFF,TGTGCCAGCAGTTACAGCGCGGGAGGGCTGGATGAGCAGTTCTTC
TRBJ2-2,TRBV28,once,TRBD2,CASSHSSGWTGELFF,TGTGCCAGCAGTCACTCTAGCGGTTGGACCGGGGAGCTGTTTTTT
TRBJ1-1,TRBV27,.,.,CASSLVGMNTEAFF,TGTGCCAGCAGTTTGGTGGGTATGAACACTGAAGCTTTCTTT
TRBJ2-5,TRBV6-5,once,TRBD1,CASSSSLGGWRETQYF,TGTGCCAGCAGTTCATCCCTAGGGGGCTGGAGGGAGACCCAGTACTTC
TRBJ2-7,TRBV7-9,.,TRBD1,CASTLTGSYEQYF,TGTGCCAGCACCCTGACAGGGTCCTACGAGCAGTACTTC
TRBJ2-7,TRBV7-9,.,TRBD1,CASSATGDGEQYF,TGTGCCAGCAGCGCTACAGGGGACGGCGAGCAGTACTTC
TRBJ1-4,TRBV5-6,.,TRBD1,CASSSGTGLNEKLFF,TGTGCCAGCAGCTCGGGGACAGGGCTAAATGAAAAACTGTTTTTT
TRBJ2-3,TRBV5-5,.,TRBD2,CASSIGPGGSTDTQYF,TGTGCCAGCAGCATAGGACCGGGGGGTAGCACAGATACGCAGTATTTT
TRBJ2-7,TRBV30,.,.,CAFDQGRGPLREQYF,TGTGCCTTCGACCAGGGTAGGGGCCCCCTCCGTGAGCAGTACTTC
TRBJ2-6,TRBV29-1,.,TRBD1,CSARETGAGSGANVLTF,TGCAGCGCCCGAGAGACAGGGGCAGGCTCTGGGGCCAACGTCCTGACTTTC
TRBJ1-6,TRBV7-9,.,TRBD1,CASSYRGQGPRGSPLHF,TGTGCCAGCAGCTACCGGGGACAGGGGCCTCGTGGCTCACCCCTCCACTTT
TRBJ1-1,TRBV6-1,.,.,CASSDLTEAFF,TGTGCCAGCAGTGATTTGACTGAAGCTTTCTTT
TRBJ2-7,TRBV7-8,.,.,CASSLRDTGVYEQYF,TGTGCCAGCAGCTTAAGGGACACTGGGGTCTACGAGCAGTACTTC
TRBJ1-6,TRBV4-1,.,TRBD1,CASSQEPRQGSSSYNSPLHF,TGCGCCAGCAGCCAAGAGCCCCGACAGGGCTCAAGCTCCTATAATTCACCCCTCCACTTT